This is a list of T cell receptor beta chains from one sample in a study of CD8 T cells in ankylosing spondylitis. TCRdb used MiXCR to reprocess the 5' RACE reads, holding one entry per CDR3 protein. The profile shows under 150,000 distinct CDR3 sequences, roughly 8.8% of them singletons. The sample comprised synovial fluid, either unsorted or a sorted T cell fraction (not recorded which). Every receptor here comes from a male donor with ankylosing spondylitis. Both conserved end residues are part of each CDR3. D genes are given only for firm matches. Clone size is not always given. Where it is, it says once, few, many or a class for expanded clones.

CDR3aa: CASSATGLGGYTF
CDR3nt: TGTGCCAGCAGTGCAACAGGGTTGGGAGGCTACACCTTC
v_gene: TRBV28
abundance: many
j_gene: TRBJ1-2
d_gene: .

CDR3aa: CASSWGGLAGAYEQYF
CDR3nt: TGTGCCAGCAGCTGGGGAGGACTAGCGGGAGCCTACGAGCAGTACTTC
v_gene: TRBV5-4
abundance: few
j_gene: TRBJ2-7
d_gene: TRBD2

CDR3aa: CASTEGGGMNTEAFF
CDR3nt: TGTGCCAGCACTGAGGGGGGGGGCATGAACACTGAAGCTTTCTTT
v_gene: TRBV28
abundance: many
j_gene: TRBJ1-1
d_gene: .

CDR3aa: CASSPLTGELTEAFF
CDR3nt: TGTGCCAGCTCACCCCTGACAGGGGAACTCACTGAAGCTTTCTTT
v_gene: TRBV18
abundance: many
j_gene: TRBJ1-1
d_gene: TRBD1

CDR3aa: CSVESGSSGGTGEQYF
CDR3nt: TGCAGCGTTGAAAGTGGGTCTAGCGGGGGCACAGGGGAGCAGTACTTC
v_gene: TRBV29-1
abundance: .
j_gene: TRBJ2-7
d_gene: TRBD2

CDR3aa: CASRTQGAPTDTQYF
CDR3nt: TGCGCCAGCAGGACACAGGGGGCACCGACAGATACGCAGTATTTT
v_gene: TRBV5-1
abundance: many
j_gene: TRBJ2-3
d_gene: TRBD1

CDR3aa: CASRRTGSGQETQYF
CDR3nt: TGTGCCAGCAGGCGAACAGGGTCGGGGCAAGAGACCCAGTACTTC
v_gene: TRBV27
abundance: many
j_gene: TRBJ2-5
d_gene: .

CDR3aa: CASSDRADTQYF
CDR3nt: TGTGCCAGCAGTGACAGAGCCGATACGCAGTATTTT
v_gene: TRBV2
abundance: many
j_gene: TRBJ2-3
d_gene: .

CDR3aa: CASRSRGSTTEAFF
CDR3nt: TGTGCCAGCAGGTCCCGGGGGAGCACCACTGAAGCTTTCTTT
v_gene: TRBV11-2
abundance: few
j_gene: TRBJ1-1
d_gene: .

CDR3aa: CASRGDTAYEQYF
CDR3nt: TGTGCCAGCAGGGGTGACACGGCCTACGAGCAGTACTTC
v_gene: TRBV2
abundance: few
j_gene: TRBJ2-7
d_gene: .

CDR3aa: CASSSLRDNPQHF
CDR3nt: TGTGCCAGCAGTTCTTTGCGCGATAACCCCCAGCATTTT
v_gene: TRBV6-2/TRBV6-3
abundance: many
j_gene: TRBJ1-5
d_gene: .

CDR3aa: CASSQDWGTSGETQYF
CDR3nt: TGCGCCAGCAGCCAAGATTGGGGGACTAGTGGAGAGACCCAGTACTTC
v_gene: TRBV4-3
abundance: many
j_gene: TRBJ2-5
d_gene: TRBD2

CDR3aa: CASSNIGANVLTF
CDR3nt: TGCGCCAGCAGCAATATCGGGGCCAACGTCCTGACTTTC
v_gene: TRBV5-1
abundance: many
j_gene: TRBJ2-6
d_gene: .

CDR3aa: CASSVAINTEAFF
CDR3nt: TGTGCCAGCAGCGTAGCTATAAACACTGAAGCTTTCTTT
v_gene: TRBV9
abundance: many
j_gene: TRBJ1-1
d_gene: .

CDR3aa: CASSEGPGGELFF
CDR3nt: TGCGCCAGCAGCGAAGGGCCGGGCGGGGAGCTGTTTTTT
v_gene: TRBV5-1
abundance: .
j_gene: TRBJ2-2
d_gene: .

CDR3aa: CASTTGLSFSSYNEQFF
CDR3nt: TGTGCCAGCACCACCGGTTTGTCGTTCTCCTCCTACAATGAGCAGTTCTTC
v_gene: TRBV27
abundance: .
j_gene: TRBJ2-1
d_gene: .

CDR3aa: CASSFGTGNEKLFF
CDR3nt: TGTGCCAGCAGCTTCGGGACAGGGAATGAAAAACTGTTTTTT
v_gene: TRBV7-9
abundance: few
j_gene: TRBJ1-4
d_gene: TRBD1

CDR3aa: CASRNLITDTQYF
CDR3nt: TGCGCCAGCAGAAACTTAATCACAGATACGCAGTATTTT
v_gene: TRBV5-1
abundance: many
j_gene: TRBJ2-3
d_gene: .

CDR3aa: CASSYSGLYNEQFF
CDR3nt: TGCGCCAGCAGCTATAGCGGATTATACAATGAGCAGTTCTTC
v_gene: TRBV5-1
abundance: many
j_gene: TRBJ2-1
d_gene: .

CDR3aa: CASSPRQGGGYEQYF
CDR3nt: TGTGCCAGCAGCCCCAGACAGGGTGGCGGCTACGAGCAGTACTTC
v_gene: TRBV7-8
abundance: .
j_gene: TRBJ2-7
d_gene: TRBD1

CDR3aa: CASSPGLAVDTQYF
CDR3nt: TGCGCCAGCAGCCCCGGACTAGCGGTAGATACGCAGTATTTT
v_gene: TRBV5-1
abundance: .
j_gene: TRBJ2-3
d_gene: TRBD2

CDR3aa: CASITGQGPYGYTF
CDR3nt: TGTGCCAGCATAACAGGGCAGGGGCCCTATGGCTACACCTTC
v_gene: TRBV21-1
abundance: many
j_gene: TRBJ1-2
d_gene: .

CDR3aa: CASSAPGGSTDTQYF
CDR3nt: TGTGCCAGCAGCGCCCCAGGGGGGAGCACAGATACGCAGTATTTT
v_gene: TRBV5-5
abundance: many
j_gene: TRBJ2-3
d_gene: .

CDR3aa: CASSLWGGTNEKLFF
CDR3nt: TGTGCCAGCAGTTTATGGGGGGGCACTAATGAAAAACTGTTTTTT
v_gene: TRBV28
abundance: many
j_gene: TRBJ1-4
d_gene: .

CDR3aa: CASSLPGAGETQYF
CDR3nt: TGTGCCAGCAGTTTACCGGGGGCTGGGGAGACCCAGTACTTC
v_gene: TRBV28
abundance: .
j_gene: TRBJ2-5
d_gene: .

CDR3aa: CSARTMTGTYGYTF
CDR3nt: TGCAGTGCTAGAACTATGACAGGGACCTATGGCTACACCTTC
v_gene: TRBV20-1
abundance: many
j_gene: TRBJ1-2
d_gene: TRBD1

CDR3aa: CASSLSIPRAKVIF
CDR3nt: TGTGCCAGCAGCTTGTCAATCCCACGGGCAAAGGTCATCTTT
v_gene: TRBV11-2
abundance: many
j_gene: TRBJ1-1
d_gene: .

CDR3aa: CASRAPGQLVEQYF
CDR3nt: TGTGCCAGCAGGGCCCCGGGGCAGTTGGTGGAGCAGTACTTC
v_gene: TRBV2
abundance: many
j_gene: TRBJ2-7
d_gene: .

CDR3aa: CCASTSGGAENTGELFF
CDR3nt: TGCTGTGCTTCGACTAGCGGGGGGGCCGAGAACACCGGGGAGCTGTTTTTT
v_gene: TRBV20-1
abundance: .
j_gene: TRBJ2-2
d_gene: TRBD2

CDR3aa: CASSQRGLAGADTQYF
CDR3nt: TGCGCCAGCAGCCAACGTGGCCTAGCGGGAGCAGATACGCAGTATTTT
v_gene: TRBV4-3
abundance: many
j_gene: TRBJ2-3
d_gene: TRBD2

CDR3aa: CASSWGVGSYGYTF
CDR3nt: TGTGCCAGCAGTTGGGGGGTCGGGAGCTATGGCTACACCTTC
v_gene: TRBV6-5
abundance: .
j_gene: TRBJ1-2
d_gene: .

CDR3aa: CASSIGQTNYGYTF
CDR3nt: TGTGCCAGCAGCATCGGACAGACTAACTATGGCTACACCTTC
v_gene: TRBV7-9
abundance: many
j_gene: TRBJ1-2
d_gene: .

CDR3aa: CSAQLGRMETQYF
CDR3nt: TGCAGCGCCCAGCTAGGGCGGATGGAGACCCAGTACTTC
v_gene: TRBV29-1
abundance: few
j_gene: TRBJ2-5
d_gene: .

CDR3aa: CASSSRTQLFF
CDR3nt: TGTGCCAGCAGTTCACGGACTCAACTGTTTTTT
v_gene: TRBV28
abundance: few
j_gene: TRBJ1-4
d_gene: .

CDR3aa: CSAVRLAGLSYNEQFF
CDR3nt: TGCAGTGCGGTCAGACTAGCGGGGTTGTCCTACAATGAGCAGTTCTTC
v_gene: TRBV20-1
abundance: many
j_gene: TRBJ2-1
d_gene: TRBD2

CDR3aa: CASSPGGSPYGYTF
CDR3nt: TGTGCCAGCTCGCCGGGAGGGTCCCCCTATGGCTACACCTTC
v_gene: TRBV18
abundance: many
j_gene: TRBJ1-2
d_gene: .

CDR3aa: CATSSIGLNTDTQYF
CDR3nt: TGTGCCACCTCTTCCATCGGACTCAACACAGATACGCAGTATTTT
v_gene: TRBV24-1
abundance: .
j_gene: TRBJ2-3
d_gene: .